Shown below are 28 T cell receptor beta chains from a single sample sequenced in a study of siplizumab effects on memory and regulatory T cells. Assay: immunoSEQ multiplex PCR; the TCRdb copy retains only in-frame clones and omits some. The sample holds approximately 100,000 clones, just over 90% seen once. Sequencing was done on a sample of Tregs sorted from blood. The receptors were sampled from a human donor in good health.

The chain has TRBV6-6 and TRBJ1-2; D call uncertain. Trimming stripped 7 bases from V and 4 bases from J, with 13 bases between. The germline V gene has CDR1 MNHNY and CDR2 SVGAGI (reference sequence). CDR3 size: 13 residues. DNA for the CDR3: TGTGCCAGCAATACAAGGACGACCTATGGCTACACCTTC. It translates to CASNTRTTYGYTF.

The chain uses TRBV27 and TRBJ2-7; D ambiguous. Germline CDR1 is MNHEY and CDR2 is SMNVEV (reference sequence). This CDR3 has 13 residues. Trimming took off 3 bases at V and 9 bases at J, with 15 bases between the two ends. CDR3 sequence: CASSFQAGGVQYF. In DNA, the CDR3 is TGTGCCAGCAGTTTCCAGGCAGGCGGTGTGCAGTACTTC.

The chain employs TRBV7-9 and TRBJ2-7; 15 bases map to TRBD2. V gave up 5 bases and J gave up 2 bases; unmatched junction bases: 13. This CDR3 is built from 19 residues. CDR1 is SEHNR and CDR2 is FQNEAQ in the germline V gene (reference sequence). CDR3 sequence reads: CASSNFRTSGRDQTYEQYF. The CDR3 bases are TGTGCCAGCAGCAATTTCAGGACTAGCGGGAGGGATCAAACCTACGAGCAGTACTTC.

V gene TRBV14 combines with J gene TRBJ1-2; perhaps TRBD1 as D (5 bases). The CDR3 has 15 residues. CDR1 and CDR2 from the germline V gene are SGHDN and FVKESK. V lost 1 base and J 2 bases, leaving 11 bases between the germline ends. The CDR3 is CASSQAGAVNYGYTF. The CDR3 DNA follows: TGTGCCAGCAGCCAAGCCGGGGCCGTCAACTATGGCTACACCTTC.

The CDR3: CSVGTSGNYEQFF. CDR3 bases: TGCAGCGTTGGTACTAGCGGGAACTATGAGCAGTTCTTC. The genes are TRBV29-1 and TRBJ2-1, with TRBD2 matching 10 bases. In germline, CDR1 is SQVTM, CDR2 ANQGSEA. V lost 4 bases, J lost 8 bases, and 5 bases stayed unmatched. The CDR3 extends over 13 amino acids.

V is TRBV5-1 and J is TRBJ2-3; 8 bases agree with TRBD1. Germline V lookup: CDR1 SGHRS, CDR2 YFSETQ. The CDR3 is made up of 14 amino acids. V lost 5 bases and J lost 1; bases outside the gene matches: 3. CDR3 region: CASRPTGGTDTQYF. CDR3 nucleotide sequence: TGCGCCAGCAGGCCGACAGGGGGCACAGATACGCAGTATTTT.

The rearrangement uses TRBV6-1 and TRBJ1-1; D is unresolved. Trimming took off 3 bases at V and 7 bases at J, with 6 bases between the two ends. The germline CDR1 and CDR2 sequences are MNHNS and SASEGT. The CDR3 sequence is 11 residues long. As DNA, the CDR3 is TGTGCCAGCAGTGATCGCGTTGAAGCTTTCTTT. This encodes CASSDRVEAFF.

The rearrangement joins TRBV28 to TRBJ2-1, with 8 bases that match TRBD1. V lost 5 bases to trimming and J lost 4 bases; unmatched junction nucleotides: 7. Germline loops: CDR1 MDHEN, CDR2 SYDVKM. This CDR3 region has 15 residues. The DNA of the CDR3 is TGTGCCAGCAGTCCCCGACAGGGGATGTACAATGAGCAGTTCTTC. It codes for CASSPRQGMYNEQFF.

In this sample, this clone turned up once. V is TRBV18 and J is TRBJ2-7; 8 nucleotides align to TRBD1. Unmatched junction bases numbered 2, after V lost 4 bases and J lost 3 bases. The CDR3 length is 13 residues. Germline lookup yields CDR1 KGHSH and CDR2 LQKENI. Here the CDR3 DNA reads TGTGCCAGCTCACGAGGGACAGGCTACGAGCAGTACTTC. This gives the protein CASSRGTGYEQYF.

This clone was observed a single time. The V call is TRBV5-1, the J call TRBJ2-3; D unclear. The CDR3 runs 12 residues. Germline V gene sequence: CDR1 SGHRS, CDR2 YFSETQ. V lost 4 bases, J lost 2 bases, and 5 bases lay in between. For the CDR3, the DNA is TGCGCCAGCAGCCCCTACACAGATACGCAGTATTTT. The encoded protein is CASSPYTDTQYF.

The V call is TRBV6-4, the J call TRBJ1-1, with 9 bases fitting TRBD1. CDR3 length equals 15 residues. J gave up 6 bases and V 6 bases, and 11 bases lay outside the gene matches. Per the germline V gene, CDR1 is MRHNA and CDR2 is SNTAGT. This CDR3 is CASRRQGGFTAEAFF. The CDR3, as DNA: TGTGCCAGCAGAAGACAGGGGGGCTTTACGGCTGAAGCTTTCTTT.

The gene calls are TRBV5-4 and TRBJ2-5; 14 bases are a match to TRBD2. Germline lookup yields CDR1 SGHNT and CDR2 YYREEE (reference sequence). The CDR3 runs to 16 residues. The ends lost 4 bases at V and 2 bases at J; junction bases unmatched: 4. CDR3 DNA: TGTGCCAGCAGCCAAGGACTAGCGGGGGGTCAAGAGACCCAGTACTTC. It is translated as CASSQGLAGGQETQYF.

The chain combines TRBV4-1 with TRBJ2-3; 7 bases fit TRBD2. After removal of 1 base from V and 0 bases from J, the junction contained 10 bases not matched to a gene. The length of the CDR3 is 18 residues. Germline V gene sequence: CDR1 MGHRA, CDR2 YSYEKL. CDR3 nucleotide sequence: TGCGCCAGCAGCCAAGGCCCTAGCGGCGTCACTAGCACAGATACGCAGTATTTT. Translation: CASSQGPSGVTSTDTQYF.

DNA of the CDR3: TGCGCCAGCAGCTTAACAATGGAGACCCAGTACTTC. It is translated as CASSLTMETQYF. V gene TRBV5-1 combines with J gene TRBJ2-5, with D uncertain. Trimming cost V 2 bases and J 5 bases, with 7 bases left between them. In germline, CDR1 is SGHRS, CDR2 YFSETQ. This CDR3 spans 12 amino acids.

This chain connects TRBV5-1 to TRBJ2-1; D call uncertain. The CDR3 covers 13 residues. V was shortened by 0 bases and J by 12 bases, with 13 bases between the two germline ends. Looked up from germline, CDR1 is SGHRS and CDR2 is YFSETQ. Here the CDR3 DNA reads TGCGCCAGCAGCTTGGGGGCCAACCGGCGGCAGTTCTTC. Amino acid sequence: CASSLGANRRQFF.

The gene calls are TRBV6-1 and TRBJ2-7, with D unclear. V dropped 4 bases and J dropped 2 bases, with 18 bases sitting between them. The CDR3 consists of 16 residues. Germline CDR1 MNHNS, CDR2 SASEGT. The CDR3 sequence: CASSAIKGRIPYEQYF. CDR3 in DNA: TGTGCCAGCAGTGCAATAAAGGGTCGTATACCCTACGAGCAGTACTTC.

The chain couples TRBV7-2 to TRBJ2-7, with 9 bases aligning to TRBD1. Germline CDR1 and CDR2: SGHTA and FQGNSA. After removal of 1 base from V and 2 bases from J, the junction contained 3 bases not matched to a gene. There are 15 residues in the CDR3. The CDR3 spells CASSLGDRVPYEQYF. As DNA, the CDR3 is TGTGCCAGCAGCTTAGGGGACAGGGTCCCCTACGAGCAGTACTTC.

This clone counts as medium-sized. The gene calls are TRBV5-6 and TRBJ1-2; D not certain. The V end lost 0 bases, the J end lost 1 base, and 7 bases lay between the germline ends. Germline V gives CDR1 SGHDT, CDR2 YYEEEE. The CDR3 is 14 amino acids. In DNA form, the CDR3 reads TGTGCCAGCAGCTTGGGCGGGTATAACTATGGCTACACCTTC. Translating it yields CASSLGGYNYGYTF. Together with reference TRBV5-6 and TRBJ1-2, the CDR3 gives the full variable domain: DAGVTQSPTHLIKTRGQQVTLRCSPKSGHDTVSWYQQALGQGPQFIFQYYEEEERQRGNFPDRFSGHQFPNYSSELNVNALLLGDSALYLCASSLGGYNYGYTFGSGTRLTVV.

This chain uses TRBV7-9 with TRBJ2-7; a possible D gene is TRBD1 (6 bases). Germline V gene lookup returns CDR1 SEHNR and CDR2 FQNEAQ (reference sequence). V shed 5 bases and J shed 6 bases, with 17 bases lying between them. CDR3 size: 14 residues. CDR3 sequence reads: CASSRTVRASEQYF. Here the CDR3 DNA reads TGTGCCAGCAGCCGGACAGTAAGGGCGTCCGAGCAGTACTTC. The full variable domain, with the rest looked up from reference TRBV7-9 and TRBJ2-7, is DTGVSQNPRHKITKRGQNVTFRCDPISEHNRLYWYRQTLGQGPEFLTYFQNEAQLEKSRLLSDRFSAERPKGSFSTLEIQRTEQGDSAMYLCASSRTVRASEQYFGPGTRLTVT.

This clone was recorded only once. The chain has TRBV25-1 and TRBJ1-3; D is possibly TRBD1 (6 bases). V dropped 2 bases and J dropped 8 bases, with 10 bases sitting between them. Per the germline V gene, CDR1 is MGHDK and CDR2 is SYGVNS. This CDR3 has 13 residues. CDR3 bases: TGTGCCAGCAGTGAACGAGGGGGAGACACCATATATTTT. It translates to CASSERGGDTIYF.

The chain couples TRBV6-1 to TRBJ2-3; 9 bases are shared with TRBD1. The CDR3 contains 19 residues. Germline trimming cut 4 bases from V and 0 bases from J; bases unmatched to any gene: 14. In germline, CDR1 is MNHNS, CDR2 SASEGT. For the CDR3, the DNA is TGTGCCAGCAGTGGAAGCGGACAGGGGTCAAGTGCTAGCACAGATACGCAGTATTTT. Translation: CASSGSGQGSSASTDTQYF.

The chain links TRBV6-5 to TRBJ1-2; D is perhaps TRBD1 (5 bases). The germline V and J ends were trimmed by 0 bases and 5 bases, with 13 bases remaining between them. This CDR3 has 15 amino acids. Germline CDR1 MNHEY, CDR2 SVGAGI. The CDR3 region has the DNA TGTGCCAGCAGTTACTCCTTAGCGGGGCCTTATGGCTACACCTTC. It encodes CASSYSLAGPYGYTF.

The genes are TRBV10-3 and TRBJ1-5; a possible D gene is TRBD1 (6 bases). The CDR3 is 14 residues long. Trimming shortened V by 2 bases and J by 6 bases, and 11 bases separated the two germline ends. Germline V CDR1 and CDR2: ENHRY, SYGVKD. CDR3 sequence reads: CAISEGGGGQPQHF. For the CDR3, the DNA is TGTGCCATCAGTGAGGGCGGGGGCGGTCAGCCCCAGCATTTT.

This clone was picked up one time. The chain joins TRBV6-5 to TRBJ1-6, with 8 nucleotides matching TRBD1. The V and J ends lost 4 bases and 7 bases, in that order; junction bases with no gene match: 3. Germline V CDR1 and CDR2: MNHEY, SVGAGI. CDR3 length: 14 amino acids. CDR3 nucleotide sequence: TGTGCCAGCAGTTTTAACAGGGGGAATTCACCCCTCCACTTT. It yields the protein CASSFNRGNSPLHF.

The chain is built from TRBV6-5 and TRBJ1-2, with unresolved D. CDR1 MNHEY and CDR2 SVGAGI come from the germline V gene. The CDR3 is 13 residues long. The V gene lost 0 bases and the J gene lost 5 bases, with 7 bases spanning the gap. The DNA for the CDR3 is TGTGCCAGCAGTTACTCAACCTCATATGGCTACACCTTC. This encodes CASSYSTSYGYTF.

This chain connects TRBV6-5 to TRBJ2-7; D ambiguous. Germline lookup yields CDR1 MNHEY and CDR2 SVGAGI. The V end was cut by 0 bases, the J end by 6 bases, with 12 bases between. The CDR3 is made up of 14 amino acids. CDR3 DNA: TGTGCCAGCAGTTACTCGATTGGTGTCACCGAGCAGTACTTC. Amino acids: CASSYSIGVTEQYF.

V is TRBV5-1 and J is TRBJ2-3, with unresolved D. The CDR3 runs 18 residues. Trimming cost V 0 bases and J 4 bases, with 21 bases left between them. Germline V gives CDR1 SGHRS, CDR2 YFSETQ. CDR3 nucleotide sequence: TGCGCCAGCAGCTTGGATCACGCGACACCCAGGCCCCCAGATACGCAGTATTTT. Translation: CASSLDHATPRPPDTQYF.

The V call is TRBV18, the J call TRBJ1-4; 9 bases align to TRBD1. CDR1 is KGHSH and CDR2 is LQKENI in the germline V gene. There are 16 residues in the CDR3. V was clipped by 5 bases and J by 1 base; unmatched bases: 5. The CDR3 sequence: CASSLQGAQTNEKLFF. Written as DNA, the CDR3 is TGTGCCAGCTCATTACAGGGGGCGCAAACTAATGAAAAACTGTTTTTT. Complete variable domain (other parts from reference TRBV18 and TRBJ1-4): NAGVMQNPRHLVRRRGQEARLRCSPMKGHSHVYWYRQLPEEGLKFMVYLQKENIIDESGMPKERFSAEFPKEGPSILRIQQVVRGDSAAYFCASSLQGAQTNEKLFFGSGTQLSVL.